This T cell receptor (beta chain) was recovered during a study of cytomegalovirus exposure and HLA in healthy donors. This CDR3 is built from 14 residues. V lost 4 bases to trimming and J lost 0 bases, with 9 bases between them. Germline V gives CDR1 MNHEY, CDR2 SVGAGI. The study ran its PCR with 60 Vbeta and 13 Jbeta primers. Method: immunoSEQ multiplex PCR; TCRdb's copy keeps in-frame clones and lacks some. This table holds some 33,000 clones, about 63% found once. The rearrangement uses TRBV6-5 and TRBJ1-1; D is perhaps TRBD1 (5 bases). Sequences were obtained from PBMCs. This clonotype was obtained from a man aged 50 or older in good health and CMV-seropositive. CDR3 bases: TGTGCCAGCAGTTGGACAATCATGAACACTGAAGCTTTCTTT. Translated: CASSWTIMNTEAFF.